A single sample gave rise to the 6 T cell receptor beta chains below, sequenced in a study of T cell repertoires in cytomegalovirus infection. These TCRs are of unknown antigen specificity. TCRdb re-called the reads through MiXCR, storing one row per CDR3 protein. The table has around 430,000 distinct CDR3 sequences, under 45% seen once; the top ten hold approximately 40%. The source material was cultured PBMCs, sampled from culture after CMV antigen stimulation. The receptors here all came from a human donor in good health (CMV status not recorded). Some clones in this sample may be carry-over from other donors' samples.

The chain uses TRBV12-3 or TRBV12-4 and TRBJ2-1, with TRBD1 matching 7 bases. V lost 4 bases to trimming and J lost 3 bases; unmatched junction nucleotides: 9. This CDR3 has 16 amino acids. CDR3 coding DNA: TGTGCCAGCAGTTCCCTGACAGGGCTTAGCTACAATGAGCAGTTCTTC. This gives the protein CASSSLTGLSYNEQFF.

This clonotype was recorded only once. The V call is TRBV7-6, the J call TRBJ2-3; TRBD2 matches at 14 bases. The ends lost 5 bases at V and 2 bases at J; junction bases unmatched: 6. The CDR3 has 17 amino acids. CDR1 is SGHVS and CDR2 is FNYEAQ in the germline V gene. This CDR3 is CASSPGTSGGHTDTQYF. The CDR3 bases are TGTGCCAGCAGCCCAGGGACTAGCGGGGGCCACACAGATACGCAGTATTTT.

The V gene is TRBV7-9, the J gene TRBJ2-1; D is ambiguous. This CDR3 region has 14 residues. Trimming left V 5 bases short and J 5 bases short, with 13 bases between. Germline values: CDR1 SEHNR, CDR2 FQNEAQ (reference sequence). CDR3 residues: CASSKVGQHNEQFF. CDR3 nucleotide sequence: TGTGCCAGCAGCAAAGTGGGCCAGCACAATGAGCAGTTCTTC.

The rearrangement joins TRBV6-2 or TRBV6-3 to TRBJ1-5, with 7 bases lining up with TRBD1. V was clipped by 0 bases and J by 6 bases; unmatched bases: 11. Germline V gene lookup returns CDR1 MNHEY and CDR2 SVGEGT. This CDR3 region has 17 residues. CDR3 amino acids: CASSYSTKITGVQPQHF. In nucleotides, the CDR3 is TGTGCCAGCAGTTACTCAACGAAAATTACAGGGGTTCAGCCCCAGCATTTT.

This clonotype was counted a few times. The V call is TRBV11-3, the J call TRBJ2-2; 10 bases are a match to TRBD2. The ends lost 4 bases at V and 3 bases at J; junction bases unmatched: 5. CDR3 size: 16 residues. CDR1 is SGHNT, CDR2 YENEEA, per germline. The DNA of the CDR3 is TGTGCCAGCAGCTCCACTAGCGGGGAGGACACCGGGGAGCTGTTTTTT. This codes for CASSSTSGEDTGELFF.

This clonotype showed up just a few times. This CDR3 reads CATSGQWTTNEKLFF. The CDR3 DNA reads TGTGCCACCTCGGGACAGTGGACAACTAATGAAAAACTGTTTTTT. V is TRBV7-6 and J is TRBJ1-4; TRBD1 agrees at 7 bases. This CDR3 region has 15 residues. Germline CDR1 and CDR2: SGHVS and FNYEAQ. Trimming removed 10 bases from V and 0 bases from J; junction bases left unmatched: 8. The complete variable domain, with remaining parts taken from reference TRBV7-6 and TRBJ1-4, reads GAGVSQSPRYKVTKRGQDVALRCDPISGHVSLYWYRQALGQGPEFLTYFNYEAQQDKSGLPNDRFSAERPEGSISTLTIQRTEQRDSAMYRCATSGQWTTNEKLFFGSGTQLSVL.